The 10 T cell receptor beta chains below come from one sample, sequenced in a study of beta chain features in type 1 diabetes. Expressed TCRB transcripts were sequenced, since all the RNA that had been isolated was reverse transcribed. The protocol was immunoSEQ multiplex PCR, while the TCRdb copy is restricted to in-frame clones and leaves out a portion. This table holds roughly 340,000 clones, roughly 13% found once. These receptors are not linked to any known antigen. Study-wide results and limits: All four CD4+ subsets from Type 1 diabetes patients carried moderately but significantly shorter TCRB CDR3s.

The specimen sequenced was naive CD4+ T cells from blood. These receptors all stem from a woman younger than 30 with type 1 diabetes.

This chain connects TRBV6-5 to TRBJ2-1; tentatively, D is TRBD2 (6 bases). V was pared by 7 bases and J by 9 bases, with 22 bases between. The CDR3 has 15 amino acids. CDR1 and CDR2 (germline): MNHEY, SVGAGI. This chain's CDR3 is CASTAGGAILGEQFF. The CDR3 DNA reads TGTGCCAGCACCGCTGGCGGGGCAATATTGGGTGAGCAGTTCTTC.

This clone was seen more than once but under ten times. This chain joins TRBV27 and TRBJ1-5, with a tentative D call TRBD1 (5 bases). Per the germline V gene, CDR1 is MNHEY and CDR2 is SMNVEV (reference sequence). The CDR3 consists of 15 residues. Trimming stripped 3 bases from V and 7 bases from J, with 16 bases between. CDR3 sequence: CASSFSRQGRQPQHF. The CDR3 DNA follows: TGTGCCAGCAGTTTCTCTAGGCAGGGCCGACAGCCCCAGCATTTT.

There are a few counts of this clone. The V gene is TRBV4-1, the J gene TRBJ1-1; D is unclear. Trimming took 0 bases from V and 6 from J, leaving 23 bases between them. The CDR3 is 18 residues long. CDR1 and CDR2 (germline): MGHRA, YSYEKL. CDR3 amino acids: CASSQDVSLTRTRAEAFF. Here the CDR3 DNA reads TGCGCCAGCAGCCAAGACGTCAGCTTAACCCGGACTAGGGCTGAAGCTTTCTTT.

This clone was counted a few times. The CDR3 DNA sequence: TGCGCCAGCAGCCAAGATGAAGGCCCAAGGAGCTATGGCTACACCTTC. Its protein is CASSQDEGPRSYGYTF. The chain links TRBV4-1 to TRBJ1-2; D gene unclear. CDR1 MGHRA and CDR2 YSYEKL come from the germline V gene. This CDR3 is built from 16 residues. V lost 0 bases and J 4 bases, leaving 15 bases between the germline ends.

This clone has a handful of counts. CDR3 residues: CAWSPGTGPGNTIYF. Here the CDR3 DNA reads TGTGCCTGGAGTCCCGGGACAGGGCCTGGAAACACCATATATTTT. The V gene is TRBV30, the J gene TRBJ1-3, with TRBD1 identical over 9 bases. V trimming: 2 bases; J trimming: 2 bases; junction bases outside the gene matches: 4. Germline V gene data show CDR1 as GTSNPN and CDR2 as SVGIG (reference sequence). The CDR3 consists of 15 residues.

This clone was observed a handful of times. This sequence joins TRBV5-5 and TRBJ2-5; TRBD1 matches 9 bases. Germline V CDR1 and CDR2: SGHKS, YYEKEE (reference sequence). J lost 5 bases, V lost 5 bases, and 7 bases had no gene match. CDR3 size: 14 residues. As DNA, the CDR3 is TGTGCCAGCAGAAGGGACAGGGTGTTCGAGACCCAGTACTTC. Amino acids: CASRRDRVFETQYF. The full variable domain, its missing parts supplied by reference TRBV5-5 and TRBJ2-5, is DAGVTQSPTHLIKTRGQQVTLRCSPISGHKSVSWYQQVLGQGPQFIFQYYEKEERGRGNFPDRFSARQFPNYSSELNVNALLLGDSALYLCASRRDRVFETQYFGPGTRLLVL.

The V and J genes are TRBV21-1 and TRBJ2-2; no check of the table's D call, TRBD1, against the DNA was made. TRBV21-1 is a pseudogene segment. The CDR3 extends over 16 amino acids. The CDR3 protein is CASSTQDRANTGELFF. DNA of the CDR3: TGTGCCAGCAGCACCCAGGACAGGGCGAACACCGGGGAGCTGTTTTTT.

This clone was observed a handful of times. This rearrangement joins TRBV2 to TRBJ2-3, with 11 bases that match TRBD2. The germline V gene encodes CDR1 SNHLY and CDR2 FYNNEI. There are 15 residues in the CDR3. V dropped 9 bases and J dropped 0; count of bases not matched to a gene: 5. CDR3 nucleotides: TGTGCCAGTACACTAGCGGGAGTAAGCACAGATACGCAGTATTTT. Translation: CASTLAGVSTDTQYF.

The gene calls are TRBV28 and TRBJ2-1, with 14 nucleotides matching TRBD2. Germline CDR1 is MDHEN and CDR2 is SYDVKM. This CDR3 spans 19 amino acids. J gave up 5 bases and V 3 bases, and 12 bases lay outside the gene matches. The CDR3 loop reads CASSFPGLAGEGADNEQFF. DNA for the CDR3: TGTGCCAGCAGTTTCCCGGGACTAGCGGGAGAGGGGGCTGACAATGAGCAGTTCTTC.

A few counts support this clone. This chain joins TRBV4-1 and TRBJ2-5; D remains unclear. Germline V lookup: CDR1 MGHRA, CDR2 YSYEKL. With 0 bases removed from V and 0 bases from J, the gap between germline ends came to 8 bases. The CDR3 is made up of 15 amino acids. The CDR3, as DNA: TGCGCCAGCAGCCAAGATCCTAGAAACCAAGAGACCCAGTACTTC. The encoded protein is CASSQDPRNQETQYF.